Shown below are 30 T cell receptor beta chains from a single sample sequenced in a study of cytomegalovirus exposure and HLA in healthy donors. The data were produced by immunoSEQ multiplex PCR, yet TCRdb's version contains in-frame clones alone and is incomplete. The data contain about 160,000 clones, roughly 89% of them singletons. Sample: PBMCs. These TCRs come from a woman under 30 in good health and CMV-seropositive.

The J gene is TRBJ2-7, the V gene TRBV19; 7 bases agree with TRBD2. Germline-derived CDR1 and CDR2 are LNHDA and SQIVND (reference sequence). The CDR3 sequence is 13 residues long. Trimming took 7 bases from V and 5 from J; bases not matched to a gene: 8. The CDR3 bases are TGTGCCAGTATAGGAGGGAGGGGACACGAGCAGTACTTC. Translated: CASIGGRGHEQYF.

The chain joins TRBV5-8 to TRBJ2-3; D is unclear. Between the trimmed V and J ends, which lost 4 bases and 3 bases, there was a span of 9 bases. CDR1 and CDR2 (germline): SGHTS, YDEGEE. This CDR3 region has 13 residues. The CDR3 protein is CASSAPGTDTQYF. In DNA form, the CDR3 reads TGTGCCAGCAGCGCACCCGGGACAGATACGCAGTATTTT.

The chain combines TRBV6-1 with TRBJ2-7; TRBD1 aligns across 10 bases. With 2 bases clipped from V and 4 bases from J, the junction kept 8 bases outside the gene matches. The CDR3 is 16 amino acids. Germline V gene lookup returns CDR1 MNHNS and CDR2 SASEGT. The CDR3 spells CASSEWSGQGVYEQYF. The CDR3 DNA is TGTGCCAGCAGTGAATGGTCAGGACAGGGGGTGTACGAGCAGTACTTC.

The CDR3 region is CASSLASGSYEQYF. For the CDR3, the DNA is TGCGCCAGCAGCTTGGCGTCAGGGTCCTACGAGCAGTACTTC. J is TRBJ2-7 and V is TRBV5-1; possible D gene TRBD1, 5 bases. V lost 0 bases and J lost 1, with 8 bases in between. The CDR3 covers 14 residues. Germline loops: CDR1 SGHRS, CDR2 YFSETQ.

This sequence joins TRBV6-6 and TRBJ2-3, with 8 nucleotides matching TRBD2. The CDR3 covers 14 residues. Germline assignment: CDR1 MNHNY and CDR2 SVGAGI (reference sequence). CDR3 sequence reads: CVIARGGFTDTQYF. Here the CDR3 DNA reads TGTGTCATCGCTCGGGGGGGGTTCACAGATACGCAGTATTTT.

The chain joins TRBV7-2 to TRBJ2-7; possibly TRBD1 for D (5 bases). In germline, CDR1 is SGHTA, CDR2 FQGNSA. This CDR3 spans 15 amino acids. Trimming stripped 7 bases from V and 3 bases from J, with 19 bases between. The CDR3 loop is CASNPQPGSYYEQYF. The DNA for the CDR3 is TGTGCCAGCAACCCCCAACCAGGGTCTTACTACGAGCAGTACTTC.

For the CDR3, the DNA is TGCGCCAGCAGCCCAGGGACAGGGGGAACAGATACGCAGTATTTT. Protein sequence: CASSPGTGGTDTQYF. This sequence joins TRBV5-1 and TRBJ2-3, with 11 bases lining up with TRBD1. V trimming: 4 bases; J trimming: 3 bases; junction bases outside the gene matches: 4. CDR1 and CDR2 (germline): SGHRS, YFSETQ. This CDR3 is 15 amino acids long.

The chain links TRBV7-3 to TRBJ1-2; TRBD1 matches at 8 bases. The CDR3 is made up of 15 amino acids. Germline CDR1 is SGHTA and CDR2 is FQGTGA. The V gene end was trimmed by 2 bases and the J gene end by 6 bases; junction bases not matched to a gene: 8. The CDR3 reads CASSLERTGYNGYTF. DNA of the CDR3: TGTGCCAGCAGCTTAGAGAGGACAGGGTATAATGGCTACACCTTC.

This chain uses TRBV19 with TRBJ1-3, with a possible D match to TRBD1 (6 bases). V was trimmed by 5 bases and J by 0 bases, leaving 11 bases between them. Germline V gene lookup returns CDR1 LNHDA and CDR2 SQIVND (reference sequence). This CDR3 is 15 amino acids long. The chain's CDR3 is CASSEEDSSGNTIYF. In DNA form, the CDR3 reads TGTGCCAGTAGTGAAGAGGACAGCTCTGGAAACACCATATATTTT.

The rearrangement uses TRBV12-5 and TRBJ2-2; TRBD2 matches at 13 bases. J was trimmed by 0 bases and V by 0 bases; bases with no gene match: 19. The CDR3 totals 24 residues. The V gene's germline CDR1 is LGHNT and CDR2 FRNRAP. CDR3 DNA sequence: TGTGCTAGTGGTTTGGTAGGCAGGGAGACTAGCGGGAGGTTTTTTAGGACGAACACCGGGGAGCTGTTTTTT. It codes for CASGLVGRETSGRFFRTNTGELFF.

The CDR3: CASSLGLGGSTDTQYF. DNA for the CDR3: TGTGCCAGCAGCTTGGGCCTGGGAGGGTCCACAGATACGCAGTATTTT. V is TRBV11-2 and J is TRBJ2-3; TRBD2 aligns across 7 bases. CDR3 size: 16 residues. Germline loops: CDR1 SGHAT, CDR2 FQNNGV. Trimming at V came to 3 bases and at J to 2 bases, leaving 8 bases not matched to a gene.

J is TRBJ1-3 and V is TRBV5-1, with 10 nucleotides matching TRBD1. CDR1 is SGHRS and CDR2 is YFSETQ in the germline V gene. The CDR3 has 16 residues. Trimming cost V 0 bases and J 0 bases; bases outside gene matches: 0. CDR3 in DNA: TGCGCCAGCAGCTTGGGGGACAGGGGCTCTGGAAACACCATATATTTT. This codes for CASSLGDRGSGNTIYF.

V gene TRBV5-1 combines with J gene TRBJ2-7, with D perhaps matching TRBD1 (6 bases). The length of the CDR3 is 15 residues. The germline CDR1 and CDR2 sequences are SGHRS and YFSETQ. V was cut by 3 bases and J by 3 bases, with 16 bases left in between. The CDR3 DNA reads as TGCGCCAGCAGCTATGACGGGACACCTATCTACGAGCAGTACTTC. This encodes CASSYDGTPIYEQYF. The full variable domain, its missing parts supplied by reference TRBV5-1 and TRBJ2-7, is KAGVTQTPRYLIKTRGQQVTLSCSPISGHRSVSWYQQTPGQGLQFLFEYFSETQRNKGNFPGRFSGRQFSNSRSEMNVSTLELGDSALYLCASSYDGTPIYEQYFGPGTRLTVT.

The chain couples TRBV7-6 to TRBJ2-1, with 10 bases that match TRBD2. Germline-derived CDR1 and CDR2 are SGHVS and FNYEAQ. The CDR3 runs to 19 residues. Trimming removed 2 bases from V and 5 bases from J; junction bases left unmatched: 15. CDR3 DNA: TGTGCCAGCAGCTTACTCCCTAGCGGGAGTTCACCGGGGGACAATGAGCAGTTCTTC. It yields the protein CASSLLPSGSSPGDNEQFF. Complete variable domain (other parts from reference TRBV7-6 and TRBJ2-1): GAGVSQSPRYKVTKRGQDVALRCDPISGHVSLYWYRQALGQGPEFLTYFNYEAQQDKSGLPNDRFSAERPEGSISTLTIQRTEQRDSAMYRCASSLLPSGSSPGDNEQFFGPGTRLTVL.

The chain uses TRBV27 and TRBJ1-2; no reliable D call. The CDR3 has 15 residues. Germline values: CDR1 MNHEY, CDR2 SMNVEV (reference sequence). V dropped 6 bases and J dropped 4 bases, with 18 bases sitting between them. The CDR3 spells CASRLFPGVSYGYTF. The CDR3 DNA is TGTGCCAGCAGACTATTCCCCGGGGTCAGCTATGGCTACACCTTC.

The chain is built from TRBV14 and TRBJ2-3; D is uncertain. From germline, CDR1 is SGHDN and CDR2 FVKESK. This CDR3 is 13 amino acids long. Trimming cost V 1 base and J 7 bases, with 9 bases left between them. CDR3 loop: CASSQVSLNTQYF. In DNA, the CDR3 is TGTGCCAGCAGCCAAGTCTCACTTAATACGCAGTATTTT.

The rearrangement uses TRBV5-6 and TRBJ2-3; D perhaps matches TRBD2 (6 bases). CDR3 length equals 15 residues. Germline V gene data show CDR1 as SGHDT and CDR2 as YYEEEE. V was shortened by 6 bases and J by 6 bases, with 20 bases between the two germline ends. The CDR3 DNA reads as TGTGCCAGCACCTTCCCCGGGGGACCCACGGATACGCAGTATTTT. Amino acids: CASTFPGGPTDTQYF.

This clone was detected ten times or more. The chain joins TRBV12-5 to TRBJ2-2; 10 bases line up with TRBD2. After removal of 0 bases from V and 6 bases from J, the junction contained 10 bases not matched to a gene. CDR1 and CDR2 (germline): LGHNT, FRNRAP. The CDR3 runs 18 residues. Here the CDR3 DNA reads TGTGCTAGTGGTTTGGTGGGGAATAGCGGGAGGTTGGCCGGGGAGCTGTTTTTT. It is translated as CASGLVGNSGRLAGELFF.

The V gene is TRBV6-4, the J gene TRBJ2-1; no definite D call. V was cut by 11 bases and J by 4 bases, with 12 bases left in between. Germline CDR1 MRHNA, CDR2 SNTAGT. The CDR3 runs to 12 residues. The CDR3 sequence is CAGRLSYNEQFF. CDR3 nucleotides: TGTGCCGGTAGACTCAGTTACAATGAGCAGTTCTTC.

The chain links TRBV18 to TRBJ1-5, with D possibly TRBD1 on 5 matching bases. The V and J ends lost 3 bases and 8 bases respectively, with 11 bases between them. Per the germline V gene, CDR1 is KGHSH and CDR2 is LQKENI. This CDR3 region has 13 residues. The CDR3 reads CASSPTAVEPQHF. CDR3 nucleotide sequence: TGTGCCAGCTCACCGACAGCCGTTGAGCCCCAGCATTTT.

V is TRBV28 and J is TRBJ2-5, with D possibly being TRBD2 (6 bases). V was pared by 6 bases and J by 3 bases, with 17 bases between. The CDR3 loop spans 15 amino acids. CDR1 and CDR2 from the germline V gene are MDHEN and SYDVKM. The CDR3 loop is CASRPFLGGEETQYF. CDR3 sequence (DNA): TGTGCCAGCAGGCCTTTTTTAGGCGGGGAAGAGACCCAGTACTTC.

This clone was seen a handful of times. CDR3 loop: CASSPDNVVAQPQHF. The CDR3, as DNA: TGTGCCAGCTCACCAGACAATGTTGTGGCTCAGCCCCAGCATTTT. This chain joins TRBV18 and TRBJ1-5; unclear D gene. CDR3 length: 15 amino acids. Trimming removed 2 bases at V and 6 bases at J, with 14 bases between. Germline CDR1 reads KGHSH; CDR2 reads LQKENI.

This CDR3 reads CAIPTGKGYGYTF. The CDR3 region has the DNA TGTGCCATCCCAACAGGGAAGGGCTATGGCTACACCTTC. The rearrangement links TRBV28 to TRBJ1-2; D perhaps matches TRBD1 (6 bases). V lost 10 bases to trimming and J lost 4 bases, with 16 bases between them. Germline V CDR1 and CDR2: MDHEN, SYDVKM. The CDR3 is made up of 13 amino acids.

The CDR3 loop reads CASSERGPDSGANVLTF. In DNA, the CDR3 is TGTGCCAGCAGTGAGCGGGGACCTGACTCTGGGGCCAACGTCCTGACTTTC. V gene TRBV2 combines with J gene TRBJ2-6; possible D gene TRBD2, 6 bases. Trimming took off 3 bases at V and 0 bases at J, with 12 bases between the two ends. Germline CDR1 and CDR2: SNHLY and FYNNEI. The CDR3 length is 17 residues.

V is TRBV5-6 and J is TRBJ2-4, with 7 bases matching TRBD1. V lost 4 bases and J lost 3; bases outside the gene matches: 4. The CDR3 loop spans 14 amino acids. The germline V gene has CDR1 SGHDT and CDR2 YYEEEE. The CDR3 DNA sequence: TGTGCCAGCAGCGGCACAGGGGACAAAAACATTCAGTACTTC. This translates into CASSGTGDKNIQYF.

The chain uses TRBV28 and TRBJ2-1; TRBD2 matches 9 bases. J was trimmed by 4 bases and V by 4 bases; bases with no gene match: 8. Germline V lookup: CDR1 MDHEN, CDR2 SYDVKM. This CDR3 has 16 residues. The CDR3 protein is CASSSLTTSGYNEQFF. The CDR3 nucleotides read TGTGCCAGCAGTTCCCTAACGACTAGCGGATACAATGAGCAGTTCTTC.

This sequence joins TRBV19 and TRBJ1-2; possible D gene TRBD1, 5 bases. Trimming pared 3 bases from V and 2 bases from J, leaving 13 bases between. The CDR3 is 15 amino acids. CDR1 LNHDA and CDR2 SQIVND come from the germline V gene (reference sequence). This chain's CDR3 is CASSMEAGPNYGYTF. The CDR3 DNA follows: TGTGCCAGTAGTATGGAAGCGGGACCAAACTATGGCTACACCTTC.

The gene calls are TRBV2 and TRBJ2-7, with a weak D call TRBD1 (5 bases). Germline V gene sequence: CDR1 SNHLY, CDR2 FYNNEI. V gave up 8 bases and J gave up 0 bases, with 14 bases separating them. The CDR3 totals 14 residues. CDR3 loop: CASLLDTSSYEQYF. The CDR3 DNA reads as TGTGCCAGCCTATTGGACACGTCCTCCTACGAGCAGTACTTC.

The chain combines TRBV18 with TRBJ1-4; 8 bases map to TRBD1. CDR1 KGHSH and CDR2 LQKENI come from the germline V gene. The CDR3 covers 14 residues. The junction had 5 bases not matched to a gene; V was cut back by 6 bases and J by 5 bases. In nucleotides, the CDR3 is TGTGCCAGCTCCCCGACAGGGGAAAATGAAAAACTGTTTTTT. Amino acids: CASSPTGENEKLFF.

This chain's CDR3 is CASSVVGTGTYEQYF. The CDR3 nucleotides read TGTGCCAGCAGCGTCGTCGGTACGGGAACATACGAGCAGTACTTC. This sequence joins TRBV7-2 and TRBJ2-7; a possible D gene is TRBD2 (5 bases). CDR1 is SGHTA and CDR2 is FQGNSA in the germline V gene. Deletions cut 5 bases from V and 4 bases from J, with 18 bases between. This CDR3 is built from 15 residues.